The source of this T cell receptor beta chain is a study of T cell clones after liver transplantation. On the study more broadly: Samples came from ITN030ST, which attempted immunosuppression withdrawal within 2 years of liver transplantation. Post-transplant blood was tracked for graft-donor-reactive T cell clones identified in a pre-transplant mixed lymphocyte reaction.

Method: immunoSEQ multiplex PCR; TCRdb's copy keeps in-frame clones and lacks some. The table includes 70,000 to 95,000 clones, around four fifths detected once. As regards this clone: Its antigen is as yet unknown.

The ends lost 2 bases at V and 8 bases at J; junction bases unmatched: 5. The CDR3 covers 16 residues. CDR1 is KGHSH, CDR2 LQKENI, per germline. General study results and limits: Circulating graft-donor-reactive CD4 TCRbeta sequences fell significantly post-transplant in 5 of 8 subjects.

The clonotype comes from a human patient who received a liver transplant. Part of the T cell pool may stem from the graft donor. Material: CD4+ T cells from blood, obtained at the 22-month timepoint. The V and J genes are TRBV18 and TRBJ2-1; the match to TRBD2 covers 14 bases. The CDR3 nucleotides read TGTGCCAGCTCACCATTGGGACTAGCGGGAGTCGATGAGCAGTTCTTC. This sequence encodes CASSPLGLAGVDEQFF.